This TCR beta chain is from a study of OX40 agonist ivuxolimab in advanced cancers. The germline CDR1 and CDR2 sequences are SGHDN and FVKESK. Trimming removed 5 bases at V and 5 bases at J, with 15 bases between. The CDR3 has 14 residues. The protocol was immunoSEQ multiplex PCR, while the TCRdb copy is restricted to in-frame clones and leaves out a portion. Among 50,000 or so clones listed, over 75% were seen once. Sequencing was performed on CD4+ or CD8+ T cells sorted from blood, taken in a trial of the OX40 agonist ivuxolimab. The source of this sequence is an adult with an advanced solid tumor such as melanoma, head and neck, liver or kidney cancer. J is TRBJ2-5 and V is TRBV14; D tentatively fits TRBD1 or TRBD2 (5 bases each). The CDR3 nucleotides are TGTGCCAGCAGCAACCGGGACGCATACGAGACCCAGTACTTC. Amino acids: CASSNRDAYETQYF. The complete variable domain, with remaining parts taken from reference TRBV14 and TRBJ2-5, reads EAGVTQFPSHSVIEKGQTVTLRCDPISGHDNLYWYRRVMGKEIKFLLHFVKESKQDESGMPNNRFLAERTGGTYSTLKVQPAELEDSGVYFCASSNRDAYETQYFGPGTRLLVL.